The entry below gives a single TCR beta chain sequence along with its context. The record originates from a study of blood T cell repertoires in COVID-19. Study-wide context: Samples of COVID-19 (acute and convalescent) were obtained from the United States, Italy and Spain. Nucleic acid was either cDNA or gDNA, and it came from T cells, B-cell-depleted T cells, or PBMCs.

The protocol was immunoSEQ multiplex PCR, while the TCRdb copy is restricted to in-frame clones and leaves out a portion. The sample consists of approximately 290,000 clones, roughly nine tenths of them appearing once. The CDR3 runs to 15 residues. Germline assignment: CDR1 LNHNV and CDR2 YYDKDF (reference sequence). V gave up 6 bases and J gave up 3 bases, with 18 bases separating them. The genes are TRBV15 and TRBJ2-7; D may be TRBD2 (6 bases). The origin of this receptor is a woman aged 25 to 39 with COVID-19, enrolled during active disease. Sequenced sample: peripheral blood. The CDR3 DNA reads as TGTGCCACCAGGAGCGGGCATAGTTCTAACTACGAGCAGTACTTC. Protein sequence: CATRSGHSSNYEQYF.